Listed here is a single TCR beta chain. The antigen remains undetermined. This sample is part of a study of OX40 agonist ivuxolimab in advanced cancers. Across the study: Treatment of patients was with ivuxolimab, an agonistic anti-OX40 (CD134) antibody. Averaging roughly 60 years in age, with a range of roughly 20 to 80, the cohort was approximately 84% male. The study, taken as a whole, reports: Nonresponders, in some cases, also had low normalized T-cell clonal expansion.

V dropped 4 bases and J dropped 4; count of bases not matched to a gene: 5. There are 15 residues in the CDR3. The germline CDR1 and CDR2 sequences are MNHEY and SVGAGI. Here immunoSEQ multiplex PCR was the method, and the copy in TCRdb shows in-frame clones only, minus some. The data show 60,000 to 85,000 clones, approximately 88% seen once. The chain couples TRBV6-5 to TRBJ1-1; TRBD1 matches at 11 bases. This specimen was CD4+ or CD8+ T cells sorted from blood, taken in a trial of the OX40 agonist ivuxolimab. This TCR was recovered from an adult with an advanced solid tumor such as melanoma, head and neck, liver or kidney cancer. CDR3 nucleotides: TGTGCCAGCAGTTGGCCGGGACAGGGGGGCACTGAAGCTTTCTTT. It yields the protein CASSWPGQGGTEAFF.